The 13 T cell receptor beta chains below were found in one sample sequenced in a study of cytomegalovirus exposure and HLA in healthy donors. PCR amplification relied on 60 Vbeta primers (plus 13 Jbeta primers). Libraries were prepared by immunoSEQ multiplex PCR; TCRdb keeps only in-frame clonotypes and omits some of them. Here the sample spans around 130,000 clones, 75% to 85% being singletons. The sequenced material came from PBMCs. The source is a woman in her forties in good health and CMV-seronegative.

The genes are TRBV5-6 and TRBJ1-2, with D possibly TRBD1 on 6 matching bases. The CDR3 spans 15 residues. V gave up 4 bases and J gave up 3 bases, with 16 bases separating them. Germline V gene data show CDR1 as SGHDT and CDR2 as YYEEEE. The CDR3 protein is CASSRAGRGDYGYTF. In nucleotides, the CDR3 is TGTGCCAGCAGCAGGGCGGGCAGGGGAGACTATGGCTACACCTTC.

The gene calls are TRBV4-3 and TRBJ1-5; D not resolved. Germline V gene data show CDR1 as LGHNA and CDR2 as YSLEER. This CDR3 region has 16 residues. Trimming shortened V by 0 bases and J by 3 bases, and 12 bases separated the two germline ends. The CDR3 reads CASSQDRNGDNQPQHF. In nucleotides, the CDR3 is TGCGCCAGCAGCCAAGATCGGAACGGGGACAATCAGCCCCAGCATTTT.

V is TRBV7-2 and J is TRBJ1-3; no definite D call. CDR1 is SGHTA and CDR2 is FQGNSA in the germline V gene. CDR3 length: 14 amino acids. V was shortened by 3 bases and J by 3 bases, with 9 bases between the two germline ends. CDR3 in DNA: TGTGCCAGCAGCTTTTCGAGGCATGGAAACACCATATATTTT. Residues: CASSFSRHGNTIYF.

The chain couples TRBV9 to TRBJ2-1; perhaps TRBD2 as D (6 bases). The CDR3 is 12 residues long. Trimming cost V 6 bases and J 7 bases, with 11 bases left between them. CDR1 and CDR2 (germline): SGDLS, YYNGEE. The CDR3 bases are TGTGCCAGCACGGACGGGAGTAATGAGCAGTTCTTC. As protein: CASTDGSNEQFF.

V gene TRBV5-1 combines with J gene TRBJ2-3, with 9 bases aligning to TRBD1. The length of the CDR3 is 15 residues. Trimming cost V 4 bases and J 0 bases; bases outside gene matches: 3. Looked up from germline, CDR1 is SGHRS and CDR2 is YFSETQ. The DNA for the CDR3 is TGCGCCAGCAGCGTGGACAGGGGTAGCACAGATACGCAGTATTTT. Translation: CASSVDRGSTDTQYF.

The genes are TRBV6-6 and TRBJ1-2; the match to TRBD1 covers 8 bases. The junction had 6 bases not matched to a gene; V was cut back by 6 bases and J by 3 bases. This CDR3 comprises 14 residues. Germline-derived CDR1 and CDR2 are MNHNY and SVGAGI (reference sequence). Written as DNA, the CDR3 is TGTGCCAGCAGCGAAACAGGGGGGTACTATGGCTACACCTTC. It encodes CASSETGGYYGYTF.

The chain uses TRBV27 and TRBJ2-7, with D unresolved. The germline V and J ends were trimmed by 4 bases and 5 bases, with 18 bases remaining between them. The germline V gene encodes CDR1 MNHEY and CDR2 SMNVEV (reference sequence). The CDR3 covers 15 residues. The CDR3 coding sequence is TGTGCCAGCAGTTCCACCTCTCTTCTACTGAACGAGCAGTACTTC. The encoded protein is CASSSTSLLLNEQYF.

The genes are TRBV28 and TRBJ1-5, with D possibly TRBD1 on 5 matching bases. This CDR3 has 14 amino acids. The ends were cut back, 6 bases at V and 6 bases at J, with 15 bases in the middle. Germline V gene sequence: CDR1 MDHEN, CDR2 SYDVKM. CDR3 sequence (DNA): TGTGCCAGCAGGCCTACCGGAGGGGTTCAGCCCCAGCATTTT. This codes for CASRPTGGVQPQHF.

This chain links TRBV6-1 with TRBJ2-3; D is perhaps TRBD2 (6 bases). CDR1 is MNHNS, CDR2 SASEGT, per germline. The CDR3 totals 15 residues. V was clipped by 7 bases and J by 0 bases, with 14 bases between them. This CDR3 reads CASKRTTSSTDTQYF. The CDR3 DNA reads TGTGCCAGCAAGAGGACTACGTCTAGCACAGATACGCAGTATTTT.

The rearrangement joins TRBV27 to TRBJ2-7, with TRBD1 matching 8 bases. The CDR3 totals 16 residues. Looked up from germline, CDR1 is MNHEY and CDR2 is SMNVEV (reference sequence). Trimming at V came to 6 bases and at J to 3 bases, leaving 13 bases not matched to a gene. CDR3 DNA sequence: TGTGCCAGCAGACCTGGGACAGGCAATAGGGGCTACGAGCAGTACTTC. It specifies CASRPGTGNRGYEQYF.

The V call is TRBV7-2, the J call TRBJ2-4, with D possibly TRBD1 on 7 matching bases. The CDR3 is 13 residues long. The V end lost 4 bases, the J end lost 7 bases, and 11 bases lay between the germline ends. The germline CDR1 and CDR2 sequences are SGHTA and FQGNSA. The CDR3: CASSSEGQNIQYF. The CDR3 nucleotides are TGTGCCAGCAGCTCGGAGGGACAGAACATTCAGTACTTC.

The chain couples TRBV19 to TRBJ1-1; 7 bases match TRBD1. V lost 4 bases, J lost 0 bases, and 11 bases stayed unmatched. Germline assignment: CDR1 LNHDA and CDR2 SQIVND (reference sequence). The CDR3 totals 17 residues. The CDR3 DNA is TGTGCCAGTAGTACCGACAGGGCGGGATGGATGAACACTGAAGCTTTCTTT. The encoded protein is CASSTDRAGWMNTEAFF.

This sequence joins TRBV6-1 and TRBJ1-4, with D hard to call. The CDR3 length is 12 residues. CDR1 is MNHNS and CDR2 is SASEGT in the germline V gene. Trimming took off 8 bases at V and 5 bases at J, with 9 bases between the two ends. CDR3 coding DNA: TGTGCCAGCTCGCCAGTAAATGAAAAACTGTTTTTT. As protein: CASSPVNEKLFF.